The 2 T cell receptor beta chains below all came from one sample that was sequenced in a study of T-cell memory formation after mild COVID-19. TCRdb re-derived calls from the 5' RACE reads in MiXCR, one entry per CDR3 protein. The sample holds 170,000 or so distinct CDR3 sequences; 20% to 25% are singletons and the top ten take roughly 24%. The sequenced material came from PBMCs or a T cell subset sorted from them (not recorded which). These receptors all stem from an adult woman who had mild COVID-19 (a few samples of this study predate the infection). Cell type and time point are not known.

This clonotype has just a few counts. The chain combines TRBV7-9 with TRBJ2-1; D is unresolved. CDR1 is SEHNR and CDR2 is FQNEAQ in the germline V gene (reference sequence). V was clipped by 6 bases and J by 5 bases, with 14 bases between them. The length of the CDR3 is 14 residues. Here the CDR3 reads CASSQPIQNNEQFF. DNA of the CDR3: TGTGCCAGCAGTCAACCCATACAGAACAATGAGCAGTTCTTC.

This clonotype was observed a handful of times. CDR3 sequence (DNA): TGTGCCAGCAGGTTCCCGGGACGTGCGGATGAGCAGTACTTC. Translating it yields CASRFPGRADEQYF. V gene TRBV12-3 or TRBV12-4 combines with J gene TRBJ2-7; D may match TRBD1 or TRBD2 (5 bases each). This CDR3 has 14 amino acids. V was trimmed by 6 bases and J by 7 bases, leaving 19 bases between them.